Listed here are 19 T cell receptor beta chains from one sample, sequenced in a study of molecular identifiers for immune sequencing clone quantification. MiXCR was run by TCRdb on the PCR reads, yielding one entry per CDR3 protein. In the table there are about 68,000 distinct CDR3 sequences, about a sixth of which are singletons. Sequencing was carried out using naive CD8+ T cells from blood, with Jurkat cell RNA spiked in. The subset here: FACS-sorted CD8+CD4-CCR7+CD45RA+ naive T cells. All receptors derive from a human donor in good health. Some libraries in this study had Jurkat cell RNA spiked in.

Turning to this clonotype: Sequence at one end of the junction differs from germline and may be a read error. This chain links TRBV29-1 with TRBJ1-1, with a weak D call TRBD1 (5 bases). The germline V gene has CDR1 SQVTM and CDR2 ANQGSEA. CDR3 length: 10 residues. The CDR3 sequence: CSVEEKPGLF. DNA of the CDR3: TGCAGCGTTGAAGAAAAGCCAGGGCTCTTT.

This clonotype was recorded many times. The V call is TRBV6-5, the J call TRBJ2-5, with TRBD2 matching over 10 bases. The CDR3 loop spans 14 amino acids. Trimming cost V 5 bases and J 7 bases; bases outside gene matches: 7. Germline V lookup: CDR1 MNHEY, CDR2 SVGAGI. The DNA for the CDR3 is TGTGCCAGCAGTCCACCGGGACTAGCGTCGACCCAGTACTTC. Its protein is CASSPPGLASTQYF.

This clonotype was seen repeatedly, ten times or more. V usage is TRBV12-3 or TRBV12-4 and J usage is TRBJ1-5; 7 bases match TRBD1. The CDR3 covers 13 residues. The trim removed 10 bases at V and 5 bases at J, leaving 8 bases unmatched. This chain's CDR3 is CATRQGMDQPQHF. CDR3 sequence (DNA): TGTGCCACACGACAGGGTATGGATCAGCCCCAGCATTTT.

Ten or more counts support this clonotype. The V gene is TRBV13, the J gene TRBJ1-2; no clear D. V shed 1 base and J shed 4 bases, with 7 bases lying between them. Germline loops: CDR1 PRHDT, CDR2 FYEKMQ (reference sequence). This CDR3 region has 13 residues. The CDR3 DNA is TGTGCCAGCAGCTTAGAAGAAGCCTATGGCTACACCTTC. Protein: CASSLEEAYGYTF. Full variable domain (remainder filled in from reference TRBV13 and TRBJ1-2): AAGVIQSPRHLIKEKRETATLKCYPIPRHDTVYWYQQGPGQDPQFLISFYEKMQSDKGSIPDRFSAQQFSDYHSELNMSSLELGDSALYFCASSLEEAYGYTFGSGTRLTVV.

There are many counts of this clonotype. The CDR3 DNA reads TGTGCCAGCAGTTACCCCTTTCTTAGCGGGACCGTCTCCTACAATGAGCAGTTCTTC. As protein: CASSYPFLSGTVSYNEQFF. The rearrangement links TRBV6-2 or TRBV6-3 to TRBJ2-1, with TRBD2 identical over 8 bases. Looked up from germline, CDR1 is MNHEY and CDR2 is SVGEGT. The V segment lost 2 bases and the J segment 0 bases; nucleotides outside the gene matches: 12. CDR3 length: 19 amino acids.

This clonotype came up many times. The chain carries TRBV7-9 and TRBJ2-1; D is ambiguous. The CDR3 covers 12 residues. The germline gives CDR1 SEHNR, CDR2 FQNEAQ (reference sequence). Trimming cost V 5 bases and J 6 bases, with 8 bases left between them. The CDR3 loop is CASSGWRNEQFF. The CDR3 DNA sequence: TGTGCCAGCAGCGGGTGGCGCAATGAGCAGTTCTTC.

This clonotype was counted at least ten times. This chain uses TRBV7-9 with TRBJ2-1, with 13 bases matching TRBD2. The CDR3 has 17 amino acids. CDR1 is SEHNR, CDR2 FQNEAQ, per germline (reference sequence). The V segment lost 5 bases and the J segment 3 bases; nucleotides outside the gene matches: 7. The DNA for the CDR3 is TGTGCCAGCAGCCTCGGACTAGCGGGAGCCCGCTACAATGAGCAGTTCTTC. Its protein product is CASSLGLAGARYNEQFF.

Comment on this clonotype: This may be a read error: a much more frequent sequence differs by one nucleotide. The genes are TRBV6-4 and TRBJ1-1, with 7 positions matching TRBD1. From germline, CDR1 is MRHNA and CDR2 SNTAGT. The CDR3 extends over 13 amino acids. V shed 6 bases, J shed 4 bases, and the junction held 5 bases outside the gene matches. CDR3 amino acids: CASRRQGSTEAFF. The CDR3 region has the DNA TGTGCCAGCAGGAGACAGGGAAGCACTGAAGCTTTCTTT.

This clonotype showed up many times. The chain joins TRBV6-5 to TRBJ1-2; 7 bases map to TRBD1. V was pared by 4 bases and J by 0 bases, with 5 bases of the junction left unmatched. Per the germline V gene, CDR1 is MNHEY and CDR2 is SVGAGI. This CDR3 has 15 residues. The CDR3 nucleotides are TGTGCCAGCAGTTTCGGGCAGGGGGCTAACTATGGCTACACCTTC. It codes for CASSFGQGANYGYTF.

This clonotype was detected ten times or more. The chain links TRBV27 to TRBJ2-2; D not certain. Trimming shortened V by 1 base and J by 1 base, and 7 bases separated the two germline ends. The CDR3 has 15 amino acids. CDR1 and CDR2 from the germline V gene are MNHEY and SMNVEV (reference sequence). CDR3 bases: TGTGCCAGCAGTTTATATAGGATGAACACCGGGGAGCTGTTTTTT. Residues: CASSLYRMNTGELFF.

Points on this clonotype: One base away lies a much larger clone, so this may be a sequencing read error. The chain couples TRBV7-8 to TRBJ2-1; 10 positions match TRBD2. This CDR3 is built from 15 residues. From germline, CDR1 is SGHVS and CDR2 FQNEAQ. CDR3 DNA sequence: TGTGCCTGCAGCTTTTCCCTAGCGGGAGTACATGAGCAGTTCTTC. Amino acids: CACSFSLAGVHEQFF.

The chain recombines TRBV7-8 with TRBJ1-3; no reliable D call. Looked up from germline, CDR1 is SGHVS and CDR2 is FQNEAQ. Trimming pared 5 bases from V and 4 bases from J, leaving 18 bases between. The CDR3 consists of 16 residues. The CDR3 nucleotides are TGTGCCAGCAGCCCTAGCGGCCAGTACCTAGGAAACACCATATATTTT. This gives the protein CASSPSGQYLGNTIYF.

This clonotype was observed at least ten times. CDR3 DNA sequence: TGTGCCTGGGACAGGGGGCTGTACGAGCAGTACTTC. It encodes CAWDRGLYEQYF. The chain employs TRBV30 and TRBJ2-7; 10 bases are a match to TRBD1. The CDR3 consists of 12 residues. V gave up 5 bases and J gave up 4 bases; unmatched junction bases: 2. Germline CDR1 is GTSNPN and CDR2 is SVGIG (reference sequence).

This clonotype was observed at least ten times. The chain carries TRBV4-1 and TRBJ2-3; D not certain. Germline loops: CDR1 MGHRA, CDR2 YSYEKL. V was pared by 0 bases and J by 8 bases, with 9 bases between. CDR3 length: 13 residues. This CDR3 reads CASSQDPTTTQYF. CDR3 nucleotides: TGCGCCAGCAGCCAAGATCCTACTACTACGCAGTATTTT.

This clonotype has ten or more counts. This rearrangement joins TRBV20-1 to TRBJ2-7; tentatively, D is TRBD2 (7 bases). Germline V gene data show CDR1 as DFQATT and CDR2 as SNEGSKA (reference sequence). CDR3 length: 14 residues. Trimming pared 6 bases from V and 3 bases from J, leaving 18 bases between. This chain's CDR3 is CSAEEREGGYEQYF. CDR3 coding DNA: TGCAGTGCCGAAGAGCGGGAAGGGGGCTACGAGCAGTACTTC.

This clonotype was seen repeatedly, ten times or more. This sequence joins TRBV4-1 and TRBJ1-4; the D is unclear. The CDR3 extends over 15 amino acids. Trimming took 6 bases from V and 0 from J, leaving 11 bases between them. Germline lookup yields CDR1 MGHRA and CDR2 YSYEKL. The CDR3 nucleotides are TGCGCCAGCAGGCCCAGGACGGCAACTAATGAAAAACTGTTTTTT. It codes for CASRPRTATNEKLFF.

This chain uses TRBV20-1 with TRBJ2-1, with D maybe TRBD2 (5 bases). The V gene lost 0 bases and the J gene lost 0 bases, with 12 bases spanning the gap. CDR1 and CDR2 from the germline V gene are DFQATT and SNEGSKA (reference sequence). CDR3 length: 16 residues. In DNA form, the CDR3 reads TGCAGTGCTAGAGATTGGCTAGCTGGCTCCTACAATGAGCAGTTCTTC. Translation gives CSARDWLAGSYNEQFF.

The rearrangement uses TRBV11-2 and TRBJ2-7; 8 positions match TRBD2. This CDR3 comprises 14 residues. Unmatched junction bases numbered 2, after V lost 2 bases and J lost 2 bases. Germline V gene sequence: CDR1 SGHAT, CDR2 FQNNGV. The CDR3 loop is CASSLLAGAYEQYF. The CDR3 bases are TGTGCCAGCAGCTTACTAGCGGGCGCCTACGAGCAGTACTTC.

This clonotype was found many times. The chain joins TRBV29-1 to TRBJ2-1; D is possibly TRBD1 or TRBD2 (6 bases each). CDR3 size: 14 residues. V was clipped by 5 bases and J by 8 bases, with 19 bases between them. The germline V gene encodes CDR1 SQVTM and CDR2 ANQGSEA. CDR3 in amino acids: CSVKRRGRGDEQFF. The CDR3 bases are TGCAGCGTTAAACGGAGGGGGAGAGGCGATGAGCAGTTCTTC.